The rows below give T cell receptor beta chains drawn from one sample of a study of CD8+ T cells in alopecia areata. The protocol was immunoSEQ multiplex PCR, while the TCRdb copy is restricted to in-frame clones and leaves out a portion. This sample has 150,000 or so clones, with approximately 65% found just once. Material: CD4+ T cells sorted from blood, obtained at week 4, from a patient treated with tofacitinib. These receptor sequences come from a human donor with alopecia areata. CDR3s include the opening cysteine and the closing phenylalanine or tryptophan. Each record gives: clone size, V gene, D gene, J gene, CDR3 DNA, CDR3 protein. A D gene is named only where the DNA matches it firmly. The size field is filled for only some rows; it gives once, few, many or a size class.

abundance: once; v_gene: TRBV29-1; d_gene: NA; j_gene: TRBJ2-5; CDR3nt: TGCAGCGTCGGGGCCACACAAGAGACCCAGTACTTC; CDR3aa: CSVGATQETQYF
abundance: NA; v_gene: TRBV27; d_gene: NA; j_gene: TRBJ1-1; CDR3nt: TGTGCCAGCAGTATCCGGGACGGGAACACTGAAGCTTTCTTT; CDR3aa: CASSIRDGNTEAFF
abundance: NA; v_gene: TRBV29-1; d_gene: TRBD2; j_gene: TRBJ2-3; CDR3nt: TGCAGCGTGACCGGGACTAGCAGTAGCACAGATACGCAGTATTTT; CDR3aa: CSVTGTSSSTDTQYF
abundance: few; v_gene: TRBV7-9; d_gene: NA; j_gene: TRBJ1-5; CDR3nt: TGTGCCAGCAGCTTAGGGGTACCTGGCGGCAATCAGCCCCAGCATTTT; CDR3aa: CASSLGVPGGNQPQHF
abundance: NA; v_gene: TRBV6-5; d_gene: NA; j_gene: TRBJ1-1; CDR3nt: TGTGCCAGCAGTTACGAAGTGGTGGCTGAAGCTTTCTTT; CDR3aa: CASSYEVVAEAFF
abundance: NA; v_gene: TRBV30; d_gene: TRBD1; j_gene: TRBJ1-2; CDR3nt: TGTGCCTGGAGTCCCGGGACAGGGGACTATGGCTACACCTTC; CDR3aa: CAWSPGTGDYGYTF
abundance: NA; v_gene: TRBV18; d_gene: TRBD2; j_gene: TRBJ2-7; CDR3nt: TGTGCCAGCTCCCTTACCATAGCGGGGCACTACGAGCAGTACTTC; CDR3aa: CASSLTIAGHYEQYF
abundance: NA; v_gene: TRBV29-1; d_gene: NA; j_gene: TRBJ2-1; CDR3nt: TGCAGCGTTGAAGACGACAGAAATGAGCAGTTCTTC; CDR3aa: CSVEDDRNEQFF
abundance: NA; v_gene: TRBV11-2; d_gene: NA; j_gene: TRBJ2-7; CDR3nt: TGTGCCAGCAGTCCCCGCAGGGGATCTGGCTACGAGCAGTACTTC; CDR3aa: CASSPRRGSGYEQYF
abundance: NA; v_gene: TRBV2; d_gene: TRBD1; j_gene: TRBJ2-1; CDR3nt: TGTGCCAGCAGACCGGGACAGGGATACAATGAGCAGTTCTTC; CDR3aa: CASRPGQGYNEQFF
abundance: NA; v_gene: TRBV10-3; d_gene: NA; j_gene: TRBJ2-1; CDR3nt: TGTGCCAGCAGTGAAGCAGGCGGAGCATTTGAGCAGTTCTTC; CDR3aa: CASSEAGGAFEQFF
abundance: NA; v_gene: TRBV5-1; d_gene: NA; j_gene: TRBJ2-3; CDR3nt: TGCGCCAGCAGCTTGAGACAAAACACAGATACGCAGTATTTT; CDR3aa: CASSLRQNTDTQYF
abundance: few; v_gene: TRBV23-1; d_gene: NA; j_gene: TRBJ1-2; CDR3nt: TGCGCCAGCAGTCTCAGGGCCAGGAGAGATGGCTACACCTTC; CDR3aa: CASSLRARRDGYTF
abundance: NA; v_gene: TRBV30; d_gene: NA; j_gene: TRBJ2-6; CDR3nt: TGTGCGGCGAGGGCCGGGAGTGGGGCCAACGTCCTGACTTTC; CDR3aa: CAARAGSGANVLTF
abundance: NA; v_gene: TRBV6-6; d_gene: NA; j_gene: TRBJ2-7; CDR3nt: TGTGCCAGCAGTTACTCGATGGGGAGCTCCTACGAGCAGTACTTC; CDR3aa: CASSYSMGSSYEQYF
abundance: NA; v_gene: TRBV28; d_gene: NA; j_gene: TRBJ2-3; CDR3nt: TGTGCCAGCAGTTTTTCAGATACGCAGTATTTT; CDR3aa: CASSFSDTQYF
abundance: NA; v_gene: TRBV29-1; d_gene: NA; j_gene: TRBJ1-1; CDR3nt: TGCAGCGCTGGGCTCGAAGCTTTCTTT; CDR3aa: CSAGLEAFF
abundance: NA; v_gene: TRBV30; d_gene: NA; j_gene: TRBJ2-6; CDR3nt: TGTGCCTGGAGTGTACAGGCCTCTGGGGCCAACGTCCTGACTTTC; CDR3aa: CAWSVQASGANVLTF
abundance: NA; v_gene: TRBV27; d_gene: NA; j_gene: TRBJ1-1; CDR3nt: TGTGCCAGCAGTTGGGGGCCGGAGAACACTGAAGCTTTCTTT; CDR3aa: CASSWGPENTEAFF
abundance: NA; v_gene: TRBV5-6; d_gene: NA; j_gene: TRBJ2-1; CDR3nt: TGTGCCAGCAGCCGAAGACGGTCCAATGAGCAGTTCTTC; CDR3aa: CASSRRRSNEQFF
abundance: NA; v_gene: TRBV27; d_gene: NA; j_gene: TRBJ1-6; CDR3nt: TGTGCCAGCAGTTTCAGGGGTAAATCACCCCTCCACTTT; CDR3aa: CASSFRGKSPLHF
abundance: few; v_gene: TRBV25-1; d_gene: NA; j_gene: TRBJ1-2; CDR3nt: TGTGCCAGCAGGGGCGAGGGGGGGGCCCTTAACTATGGCTACACCTTC; CDR3aa: CASRGEGGALNYGYTF
abundance: NA; v_gene: TRBV29-1; d_gene: TRBD1; j_gene: TRBJ1-6; CDR3nt: TGCAGCGCCGCATTTTCGACAGGGAACGATTCACCCCTCCACTTT; CDR3aa: CSAAFSTGNDSPLHF
abundance: NA; v_gene: TRBV7-2; d_gene: NA; j_gene: TRBJ1-6; CDR3nt: TGTGCCAGCAGCTTATGGCGGGGCCTTGGATCACCCCTCCACTTT; CDR3aa: CASSLWRGLGSPLHF
abundance: NA; v_gene: TRBV29-1; d_gene: NA; j_gene: TRBJ2-5; CDR3nt: TGCAGCGTTCGGTCGGGGGCAGGGGCGGACTTC; CDR3aa: CSVRSGAGADF
abundance: NA; v_gene: TRBV29-1; d_gene: NA; j_gene: TRBJ1-5; CDR3nt: TGCAGCGTGAGCGACGGATTCAATCAGCCCCAGCATTTT; CDR3aa: CSVSDGFNQPQHF
abundance: NA; v_gene: TRBV7-2; d_gene: TRBD2; j_gene: TRBJ2-7; CDR3nt: TGTGCCAGCAGCTTAGAGCGCCTAGCGGGGGCCCGAGGGGGCTACGAGCAGTACTTC; CDR3aa: CASSLERLAGARGGYEQYF
abundance: NA; v_gene: TRBV29-1; d_gene: NA; j_gene: TRBJ2-1; CDR3nt: TGCAGCGTTGATGTACGCGGGCGCAATGAGCAGTTCTTC; CDR3aa: CSVDVRGRNEQFF
abundance: NA; v_gene: TRBV23-1; d_gene: NA; j_gene: TRBJ1-2; CDR3nt: TGCGCCAGCAGTCAATCAGTTGGCTACACCTTC; CDR3aa: CASSQSVGYTF
abundance: NA; v_gene: TRBV7-2; d_gene: TRBD2; j_gene: TRBJ2-7; CDR3nt: TGTGCCAGCAGGCTAGCGGGGGCCTACGAGCAGTACTTC; CDR3aa: CASRLAGAYEQYF
abundance: NA; v_gene: TRBV13; d_gene: NA; j_gene: TRBJ2-7; CDR3nt: TGTGCCAGCAGCCGAATAAGCTCCTACGAGCAGTACTTC; CDR3aa: CASSRISSYEQYF
abundance: NA; v_gene: TRBV5-1; d_gene: TRBD1; j_gene: TRBJ2-7; CDR3nt: TGCGCCAGCAGCTTGGCCGGGACAGGGCCCCACGAGCAGTACTTC; CDR3aa: CASSLAGTGPHEQYF
abundance: NA; v_gene: TRBV7-3; d_gene: NA; j_gene: TRBJ2-2; CDR3nt: TGTGCCAGCAGCCACGGGTACCCACCCAACCCCGGGGAGCTGTTTTTT; CDR3aa: CASSHGYPPNPGELFF
abundance: once; v_gene: TRBV29-1; d_gene: NA; j_gene: TRBJ1-4; CDR3nt: TGCAGCGTTTGGCAGGGTGGCGAAAAACTGTTTTTT; CDR3aa: CSVWQGGEKLFF
abundance: NA; v_gene: TRBV29-1; d_gene: TRBD1; j_gene: TRBJ1-2; CDR3nt: TGCAGCGTCAGCACAGGGGCCTATGGCTACACCTTC; CDR3aa: CSVSTGAYGYTF
abundance: NA; v_gene: TRBV30; d_gene: NA; j_gene: TRBJ1-5; CDR3nt: TGTGCCTGGAGTGTAGGGGTCAATCAGCCCCAGCATTTT; CDR3aa: CAWSVGVNQPQHF
abundance: NA; v_gene: TRBV5-1; d_gene: NA; j_gene: TRBJ1-2; CDR3nt: TGCGCCAGCAGCTTGGGGCAGGGGTCTTATGGCTACACCTTC; CDR3aa: CASSLGQGSYGYTF
abundance: few; v_gene: TRBV29-1; d_gene: TRBD1; j_gene: TRBJ1-5; CDR3nt: TGCAGCGTAAGACAGGGGGCGGATCAGCCCCAGCATTTT; CDR3aa: CSVRQGADQPQHF
abundance: NA; v_gene: TRBV9; d_gene: NA; j_gene: TRBJ2-3; CDR3nt: TGTGCCAGCAGCGCGGACATCTCGGCAGATACGCAGTATTTT; CDR3aa: CASSADISADTQYF